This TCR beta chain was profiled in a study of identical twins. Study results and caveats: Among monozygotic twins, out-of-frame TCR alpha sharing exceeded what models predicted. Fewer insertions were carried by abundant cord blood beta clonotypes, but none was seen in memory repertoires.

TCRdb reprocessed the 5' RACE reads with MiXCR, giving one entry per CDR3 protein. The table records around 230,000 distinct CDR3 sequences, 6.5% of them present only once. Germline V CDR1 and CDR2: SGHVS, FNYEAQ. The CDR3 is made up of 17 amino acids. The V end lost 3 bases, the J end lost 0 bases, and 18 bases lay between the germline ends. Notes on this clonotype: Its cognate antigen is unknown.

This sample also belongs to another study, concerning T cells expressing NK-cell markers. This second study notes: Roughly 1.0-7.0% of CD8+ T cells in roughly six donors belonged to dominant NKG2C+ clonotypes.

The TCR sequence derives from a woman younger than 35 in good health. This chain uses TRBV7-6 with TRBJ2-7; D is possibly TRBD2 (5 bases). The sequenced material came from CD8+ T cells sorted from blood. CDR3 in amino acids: CASSFGPVGVSSYEQYF. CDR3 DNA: TGTGCCAGCAGCTTCGGACCTGTCGGGGTTAGCTCCTACGAGCAGTACTTC.